This entry is about one T cell receptor beta chain. The sample originates from a study of blood T cell repertoires in COVID-19. On the study more broadly: Some COVID-19 samples were acute and others convalescent; all came from the United States, Italy and Spain.

Per the study methods: Amplification of reference gene primers provided the estimated nucleated cell counts. Some clones are missing from TCRdb's copy, which holds only in-frame ones; the method was immunoSEQ multiplex PCR. D and trimming were read from the DNA, whereas the V and J calls and clone size are those reported in that table. The data show 180,000 or so clones, 75% to 90% seen once. Trimming stripped 4 bases from V and 6 bases from J, with 11 bases between. The germline V gene encodes CDR1 SGHDT and CDR2 YYEEEE. CDR3 length equals 13 residues. The receptor was isolated from a woman between 55 and 75 years old who had recovered from COVID-19. This chain joins TRBV5-6 and TRBJ1-5; weak D call: TRBD1 (6 bases). Sequences were obtained from PBMCs or T cells enriched from blood (not recorded which). CDR3 coding DNA: TGTGCCAGCAGCCCCCAGGGGCGTCAGCCCCAGCATTTT. Its translation: CASSPQGRQPQHF.